The sample holds many counts of the clone carrying this T cell receptor (beta chain). Its antigen remains unknown. Each CDR3 protein gets one entry after TCRdb re-called the 5' RACE reads with MiXCR. The repertoire holds about half a million distinct CDR3 sequences, with about 20% as singletons. This sample stems from a study of T-cell memory formation after mild COVID-19. Study outcomes and limitations: Memory sampled before infection contained some responding clones, suggesting cross-reactive memory joined. While clones contracting from day 15 to 85 were balanced between CD4 and CD8, later expanders leaned CD4+.

This CDR3 contains 12 residues. V was cut by 6 bases and J by 10 bases, with 15 bases left in between. V gene TRBV12-3 or TRBV12-4 combines with J gene TRBJ2-5, with D perhaps matching TRBD1 (5 bases). Source material: PBMCs or a T cell subset sorted from them (not recorded which). The source is an adult woman who had mild COVID-19 (a few samples of this study predate the infection). Cell type and time point are not known. CDR3 amino acids: CASRTAPGFQYF. CDR3 DNA: TGTGCCAGCAGGACGGCCCCAGGGTTCCAGTACTTC.